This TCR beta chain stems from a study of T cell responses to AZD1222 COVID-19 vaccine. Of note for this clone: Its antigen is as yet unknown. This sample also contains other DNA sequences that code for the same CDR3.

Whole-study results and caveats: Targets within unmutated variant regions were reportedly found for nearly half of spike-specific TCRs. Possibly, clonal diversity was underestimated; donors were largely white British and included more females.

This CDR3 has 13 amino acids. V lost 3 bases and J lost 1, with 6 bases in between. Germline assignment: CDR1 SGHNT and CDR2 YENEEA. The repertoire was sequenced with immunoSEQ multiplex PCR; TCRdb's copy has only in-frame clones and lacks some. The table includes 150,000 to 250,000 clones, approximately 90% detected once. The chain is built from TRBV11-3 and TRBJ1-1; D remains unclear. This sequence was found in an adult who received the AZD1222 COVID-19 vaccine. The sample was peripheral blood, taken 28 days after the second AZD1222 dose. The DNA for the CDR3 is TGTGCCAGCAGCTTGGCCGGGAACACTGAAGCTTTCTTT. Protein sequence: CASSLAGNTEAFF.